Below are 23 T cell receptor beta chains sequenced from a single sample in a study of human CD8 memory T cell subsets. Construction of TCR beta libraries was accomplished by means of UMI-labeled 5' RACE. No DNA is given; TCRdb re-called the 5' RACE reads and lists each CDR3 protein once. This sample contains 5,500 to 7,000 distinct CDR3 sequences. Source material: CD8+ effector memory T cells (TEM) sorted from PBMCs. This sample's subset: effector memory CD8 T cells, CCR7- CD45RO+ CD95+. These receptor sequences come from a human donor in good health.

The chain joins TRBV24-1 to TRBJ2-1. The germline V gene has CDR1 KGHDR and CDR2 SFDVKD. The CDR3 has 14 amino acids. CDR3 residues: CATSDRNGFHEQFF.

J is TRBJ2-5 and V is TRBV27; the TRBD2 assignment by TCRdb is unverifiable without DNA. This CDR3 has 13 amino acids. The germline CDR1 and CDR2 sequences are MNHEY and SMNVEV (reference sequence). This chain's CDR3 is CASSWTRYETQYF.

The chain employs TRBV29-1 and TRBJ2-1; there is no DNA to check the TCRdb D call of TRBD1. This CDR3 contains 16 residues. The V gene's germline CDR1 is SQVTM and CDR2 ANQGSEA. The CDR3 loop reads CSVEVPDRGPYNEQFF.

The chain joins TRBV20-1 to TRBJ2-1; the D call of TRBD2 rests on TCRdb alone, since no DNA is present to check it. The CDR3 consists of 16 residues. The germline gives CDR1 DFQATT, CDR2 SNEGSKA (reference sequence). CDR3 amino acids: CSARDPRAGDLGEQFF.

The CDR3 loop is CASSLTGEQYF. The chain links TRBV12-3 or TRBV12-4 to TRBJ2-7; the D gene TCRdb calls, TRBD1, cannot be checked with no DNA. The length of the CDR3 is 11 residues.

The CDR3 spells CSARGGLAYEQYF. The rearrangement joins TRBV20-1 to TRBJ2-7; TCRdb selects TRBD1, and the lack of DNA leaves this call unchecked. The length of the CDR3 is 13 residues. The germline V gene has CDR1 DFQATT and CDR2 SNEGSKA (reference sequence).

The chain employs TRBV15 and TRBJ2-1; TCRdb proposes TRBD1, but this gene call is untestable without DNA. CDR1 and CDR2 from the germline V gene are LNHNV and YYDKDF (reference sequence). This CDR3 is 17 amino acids long. This CDR3 reads CATSRDLGTGQDNEQFF. Looking up the rest from reference TRBV15 and TRBJ2-1 gives the full variable domain: DAMVIQNPRYQVTQFGKPVTLSCSQTLNHNVMYWYQQKSSQAPKLLFHYYDKDFNNEADTPDNFQSRRPNTSFCFLDIRSPGLGDTAMYLCATSRDLGTGQDNEQFFGPGTRLTVL.

The chain combines TRBV25-1 with TRBJ2-4. The length of the CDR3 is 16 residues. CDR1 and CDR2 from the germline V gene are MGHDK and SYGVNS. The CDR3 protein is CASSEFKELAKNIQYF.

CDR3 protein: CASSSTAGGFFGELFF. This chain joins TRBV7-6 and TRBJ2-2; TCRdb proposes TRBD1, but this gene call is untestable without DNA. The germline gives CDR1 SGHVS, CDR2 FNYEAQ. CDR3 length: 16 amino acids.

The CDR3 spells CASSLGQGDQPQHF. V usage is TRBV5-1 and J usage is TRBJ1-5; checking the TCRdb D call of TRBD1 is not possible without DNA. The germline V gene has CDR1 SGHRS and CDR2 YFSETQ. This CDR3 has 14 amino acids.

The genes are TRBV19 and TRBJ2-7; TCRdb reports TRBD2, a call that lacks DNA to check it against. The CDR3 length is 13 residues. Germline V gene data show CDR1 as LNHDA and CDR2 as SQIVND (reference sequence). CDR3 sequence: CASSRMEGTEQYF.

This chain joins TRBV5-6 and TRBJ2-2; with no DNA, the TCRdb D assignment of TRBD1 cannot be verified. The CDR3 is 13 amino acids. Germline V gene data show CDR1 as SGHDT and CDR2 as YYEEEE. CDR3 amino acids: CASSLYPPGELFF.

The J gene is TRBJ2-1, the V gene TRBV27; checking the TCRdb D call of TRBD1 is not possible without DNA. The length of the CDR3 is 14 residues. Germline V gene lookup returns CDR1 MNHEY and CDR2 SMNVEV (reference sequence). The CDR3 protein is CASALYEGVNEQFF.

Considering frequency, this clonotype is medium-sized (0.01 to 0.1%). The CDR3 sequence: CASTDRTDTQYF. This sequence joins TRBV12-3 or TRBV12-4 and TRBJ2-3. The CDR3 sequence is 12 residues long.

The chain employs TRBV6-2 or TRBV6-3 and TRBJ2-1; TCRdb's assignment of TRBD2 cannot be checked, as there is no DNA. This CDR3 is 16 amino acids long. The germline gives CDR1 MNHEY, CDR2 SVGEGT. The CDR3 here is CASSLGTSGIHNEQFF.

This CDR3 reads CASSLADGSNQPQHF. This chain connects TRBV7-2 to TRBJ1-5. Per germline, CDR1 SGHTA and CDR2 FQGNSA. The CDR3 runs 15 residues.

This clonotype is medium-sized (0.01 to 0.1%) by frequency. The chain carries TRBV20-1 and TRBJ1-4; the TCRdb D gene call, TRBD1, has no DNA to confirm it. This CDR3 spans 19 amino acids. The germline CDR1 and CDR2 sequences are DFQATT and SNEGSKA (reference sequence). CDR3: CSARDVQGAMSGTNEKLFF.

This sequence joins TRBV13 and TRBJ2-1; checking the TCRdb D call of TRBD2 is not possible without DNA. The CDR3 has 13 residues. Germline CDR1 reads PRHDT; CDR2 reads FYEKMQ (reference sequence). This CDR3 is CASSPQRAYEQFF. The whole variable domain, remainder taken from reference TRBV13 and TRBJ2-1, is AAGVIQSPRHLIKEKRETATLKCYPIPRHDTVYWYQQGPGQDPQFLISFYEKMQSDKGSIPDRFSAQQFSDYHSELNMSSLELGDSALYFCASSPQRAYEQFFGPGTRLTVL.

This sequence joins TRBV6-1 and TRBJ2-1. CDR1 MNHNS and CDR2 SASEGT come from the germline V gene. This CDR3 has 13 residues. The chain's CDR3 is CASTYGSYNEQFF.

The chain couples TRBV5-1 to TRBJ2-7. Looked up from germline, CDR1 is SGHRS and CDR2 is YFSETQ. CDR3 length: 12 amino acids. The CDR3 loop is CASSRVAYEQYF. The full variable domain, completed using reference TRBV5-1 and TRBJ2-7, is KAGVTQTPRYLIKTRGQQVTLSCSPISGHRSVSWYQQTPGQGLQFLFEYFSETQRNKGNFPGRFSGRQFSNSRSEMNVSTLELGDSALYLCASSRVAYEQYFGPGTRLTVT.

The chain carries TRBV9 and TRBJ1-4; TCRdb reports TRBD1, a call that lacks DNA to check it against. From germline, CDR1 is SGDLS and CDR2 YYNGEE. The CDR3 runs to 14 residues. The CDR3 loop is CASGTDATNEKLFF.

The chain couples TRBV20-1 to TRBJ1-5; TCRdb designates TRBD1, a call that cannot be tested without DNA. Germline assignment: CDR1 DFQATT and CDR2 SNEGSKA (reference sequence). The CDR3 length is 15 residues. The CDR3 loop reads CSARAPREGDQPQHF.

This clonotype is labeled medium-sized based on frequency. The J gene is TRBJ1-2, the V gene TRBV29-1. The CDR3 covers 12 residues. The germline gives CDR1 SQVTM, CDR2 ANQGSEA. This chain's CDR3 is CSVEDSSYGYTF. Variable domain in full (rest from reference TRBV29-1 and TRBJ1-2): SAVISQKPSRDICQRGTSLTIQCQVDSQVTMMFWYRQQPGQSLTLIATANQGSEATYESGFVIDKFPISRPNLTFSTLTVSNMSPEDSSIYLCSVEDSSYGYTFGSGTRLTVV.